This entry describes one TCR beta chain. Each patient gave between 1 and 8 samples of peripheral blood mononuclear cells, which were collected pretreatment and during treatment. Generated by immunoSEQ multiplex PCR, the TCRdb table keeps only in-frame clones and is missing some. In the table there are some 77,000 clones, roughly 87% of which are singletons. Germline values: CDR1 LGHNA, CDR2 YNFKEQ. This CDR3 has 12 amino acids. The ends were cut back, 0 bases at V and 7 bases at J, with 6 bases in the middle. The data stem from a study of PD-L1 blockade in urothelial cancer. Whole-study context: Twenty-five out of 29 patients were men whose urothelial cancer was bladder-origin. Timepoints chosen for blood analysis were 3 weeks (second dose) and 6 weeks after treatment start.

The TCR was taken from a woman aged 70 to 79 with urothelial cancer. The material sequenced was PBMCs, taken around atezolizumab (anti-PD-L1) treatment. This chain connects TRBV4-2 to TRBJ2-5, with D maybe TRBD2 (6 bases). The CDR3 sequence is CASSQEGGTQYF. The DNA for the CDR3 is TGTGCCAGCAGCCAAGAGGGGGGGACCCAGTACTTC.